The entry below gives a single T cell receptor beta chain sequence along with its context. The source of the sample is a study of blood T cell repertoires in COVID-19. Whole-study context: The analysed material was cDNA or gDNA that came from T cells, B-cell-depleted T cells, or PBMCs.

Authors' processing steps: Amplification from reference gene primers served as the basis for estimated nucleated cell counts. Sequencing was performed with immunoSEQ multiplex PCR; in TCRdb, only in-frame clones are kept and a portion is missing. That table is the source of V, J and clone size, and D and trimming were worked out from the DNA. Altogether some 180,000 clones are present, around 84% being singletons, with the ten largest covering roughly an eighth. This receptor was obtained from a human donor in a cohort sampled during active COVID-19. The sequencing input was peripheral blood.

CDR3 residues: CASSEGTYGYTF. Written as DNA, the CDR3 is TGTGCCAGCTCCGAGGGCACCTATGGCTACACCTTC. The rearrangement joins TRBV28 to TRBJ1-2; D uncertain. This CDR3 is built from 12 residues. V gave up 8 bases and J gave up 4 bases, with 11 bases separating them. Per germline, CDR1 MDHEN and CDR2 SYDVKM.